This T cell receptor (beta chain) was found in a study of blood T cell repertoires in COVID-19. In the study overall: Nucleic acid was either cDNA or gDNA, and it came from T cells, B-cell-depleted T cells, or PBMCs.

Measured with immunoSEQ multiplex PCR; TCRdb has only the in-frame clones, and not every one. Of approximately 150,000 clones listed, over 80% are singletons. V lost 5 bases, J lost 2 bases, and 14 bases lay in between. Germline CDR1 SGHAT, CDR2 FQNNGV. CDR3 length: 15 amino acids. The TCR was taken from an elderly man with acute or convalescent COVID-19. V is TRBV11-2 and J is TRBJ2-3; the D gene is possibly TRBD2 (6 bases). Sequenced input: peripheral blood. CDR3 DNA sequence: TGTGCCAGCAGCCCCCCTCTAGCGCTCACAGATACGCAGTATTTT. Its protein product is CASSPPLALTDTQYF.